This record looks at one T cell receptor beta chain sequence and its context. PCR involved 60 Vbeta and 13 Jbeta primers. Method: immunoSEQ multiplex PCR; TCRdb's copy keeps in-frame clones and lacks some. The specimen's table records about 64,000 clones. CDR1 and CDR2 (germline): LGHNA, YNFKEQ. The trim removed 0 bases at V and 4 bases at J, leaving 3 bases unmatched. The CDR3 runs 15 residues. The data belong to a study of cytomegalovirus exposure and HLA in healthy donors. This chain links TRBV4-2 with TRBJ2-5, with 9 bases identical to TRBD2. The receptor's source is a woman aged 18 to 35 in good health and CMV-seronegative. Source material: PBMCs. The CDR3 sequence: CASSQDLAGVETQYF. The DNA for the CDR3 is TGTGCCAGCAGCCAAGATTTAGCGGGGGTAGAGACCCAGTACTTC.